The clone carrying this T cell receptor beta chain was counted a few times. The data derive from a study of cytomegalovirus exposure and HLA in healthy donors. PCR amplification relied on 60 Vbeta primers (plus 13 Jbeta primers). The table came from immunoSEQ multiplex PCR; TCRdb's copy has only in-frame clones and leaves some out. The sample consists of around 80,000 clones, about 78% of them appearing once. The receptor comes from a man between 18 and 35 years old in good health and CMV-seropositive. Sequences were obtained from PBMCs.

The CDR3 DNA follows: TGTGCCAGCAGCTTAGCCCGCCAGAACGAGCAGTACTTC. This sequence encodes CASSLARQNEQYF. The rearrangement links TRBV7-9 to TRBJ2-7; D is undetermined. The CDR3 totals 13 residues. CDR1 is SEHNR, CDR2 FQNEAQ, per germline (reference sequence). V dropped 0 bases and J dropped 5 bases, with 8 bases sitting between them.